This section outlines one T cell receptor beta chain sequence together with its context. From the PCR reads, TCRdb called clonotypes with MiXCR, one entry per CDR3 protein. The sample consists of around 470,000 distinct CDR3 sequences, 20% to 25% of them appearing once. Isolation of naive CD8 T cells was achieved by sorting on a CD8+CD4-CCR7+CD45RA+ phenotype. This record comes from a study of molecular identifiers for immune sequencing clone quantification. Study background: Replicate experiments divided RNA from about 19,000 or 110,000 naive CD8 cells into five parts and sequenced four.

This CDR3 has 14 residues. The V and J ends lost 0 bases and 2 bases respectively, with 7 bases between them. Germline assignment: CDR1 LGHDT and CDR2 YNNKEL (reference sequence). The sequencing input was naive CD8+ T cells from blood, with Jurkat cell RNA spiked in. Subset noted: FACS-sorted CD8+CD4-CCR7+CD45RA+ naive T cells. The clonotype was recovered from a human donor in good health. Some libraries in this study had Jurkat cell RNA spiked in. J is TRBJ1-2 and V is TRBV3-1; no firm D call. For the CDR3, the DNA is TGTGCCAGCAGCCAAGAAAGCGGCAACTATGGCTACACCTTC. This codes for CASSQESGNYGYTF.